The 2 T cell receptor beta chains reported below all come from one sample, sequenced in a study of PD-1 blockade in classical Hodgkin lymphoma. Some clones are missing from TCRdb's copy, which holds only in-frame ones; the method was immunoSEQ multiplex PCR. The data contain roughly 60,000 clones, over 85% of them singletons. Stated time point: cycle 4 day 1 (C4D1), after 5 to 7 weeks of nivolumab. Relapses following autologous stem cell transplantation were seen in all patients, with brentuximab vedotin exposure varying. This sample comprised peripheral blood mononuclear cells (PBMCs), obtained before the fourth cycle of nivolumab. The receptors come from a human donor with classical Hodgkin lymphoma.

This chain uses TRBV27 with TRBJ2-1; D uncertain. This CDR3 is 16 amino acids long. Trimming removed 3 bases at V and 6 bases at J, with 18 bases between. The germline V gene encodes CDR1 MNHEY and CDR2 SMNVEV (reference sequence). The CDR3 loop is CASSFLGEAPGNEQFF. CDR3 DNA sequence: TGTGCCAGCAGTTTCTTAGGTGAGGCACCAGGCAATGAGCAGTTCTTC.

The V gene is TRBV5-1, the J gene TRBJ2-3; 8 positions agree with TRBD1. CDR1 is SGHRS and CDR2 is YFSETQ in the germline V gene. The ends lost 2 bases at V and 1 base at J; junction bases unmatched: 6. There are 16 residues in the CDR3. This chain's CDR3 is CASSLQGVGGTDTQYF. CDR3 in DNA: TGCGCCAGCAGCTTACAGGGGGTGGGAGGCACAGATACGCAGTATTTT. The whole variable domain, filled in from reference TRBV5-1 and TRBJ2-3, reads KAGVTQTPRYLIKTRGQQVTLSCSPISGHRSVSWYQQTPGQGLQFLFEYFSETQRNKGNFPGRFSGRQFSNSRSEMNVSTLELGDSALYLCASSLQGVGGTDTQYFGPGTRLTVL.